A selection of T cell receptor beta chains follows, all from one sample in a study of blood T cell repertoires in COVID-19. Libraries were prepared by immunoSEQ multiplex PCR; TCRdb keeps only in-frame clonotypes and omits some of them. The table has some 270,000 clones, under 90% seen once; the top ten hold less than 2%. Sequences were obtained from PBMCs or T cells enriched from blood (not recorded which). Source of these receptors: a middle-aged woman who had recovered from COVID-19. The CDR3 runs from the conserved cysteine through the conserved F or W. The D gene is left open where the match is weak. Size is stated for part of the rows, as once, few or many counts, or as a class when the clone is expanded.

v_gene: TRBV6-5
abundance: few
d_gene: TRBD1
j_gene: TRBJ2-7
CDR3aa: CASRPGQAYEQYF
CDR3nt: TGTGCCAGCAGGCCGGGACAGGCCTACGAGCAGTACTTC

v_gene: TRBV11-2
abundance: .
d_gene: .
j_gene: TRBJ1-1
CDR3aa: CASSLDFDSGYGFF
CDR3nt: TGTGCCAGCAGCTTAGATTTCGATTCGGGGTATGGTTTCTTT

v_gene: TRBV3-1/TRBV3-2
abundance: once
d_gene: .
j_gene: TRBJ1-2
CDR3aa: CASSQDRANYGYTF
CDR3nt: TGTGCCAGCAGCCAGGACAGAGCTAACTATGGCTACACCTTC

v_gene: TRBV19
abundance: .
d_gene: TRBD2
j_gene: TRBJ2-5
CDR3aa: CASRRTSGRAETQYF
CDR3nt: TGTGCCAGTAGGCGGACTAGCGGGAGGGCGGAGACCCAGTACTTC

v_gene: TRBV11-2
abundance: .
d_gene: .
j_gene: TRBJ2-3
CDR3aa: CASSPRRGAADTQYF
CDR3nt: TGTGCCAGCAGCCCAAGACGGGGGGCCGCGGATACGCAGTATTTT

v_gene: TRBV19
abundance: .
d_gene: .
j_gene: TRBJ1-1
CDR3aa: CASRGRTINTEAFF
CDR3nt: TGTGCCAGTAGGGGCAGAACCATCAACACTGAAGCTTTCTTT

v_gene: TRBV4-2
abundance: .
d_gene: TRBD1
j_gene: TRBJ1-1
CDR3aa: CASSPRQQGAIYTEAFF
CDR3nt: TGTGCCAGCAGCCCCCGACAACAGGGGGCAATTTACACTGAAGCTTTCTTT

v_gene: TRBV5-1
abundance: .
d_gene: .
j_gene: TRBJ2-3
CDR3aa: CASSLARADTQYF
CDR3nt: TGCGCCAGCAGCTTGGCGCGGGCGGATACGCAGTATTTT

v_gene: TRBV28
abundance: .
d_gene: .
j_gene: TRBJ1-3
CDR3aa: CASRTTGTSGNTIYF
CDR3nt: TGTGCCAGCAGGACCACAGGGACCTCTGGAAACACCATATATTTT

v_gene: TRBV3-1/TRBV3-2
abundance: once
d_gene: TRBD2
j_gene: TRBJ2-7
CDR3aa: CASSHPKAGTSGLPYEQYF
CDR3nt: TGTGCCAGCAGCCATCCAAAGGCCGGGACTAGCGGCCTGCCCTACGAGCAGTACTTC

v_gene: TRBV21-1
abundance: .
d_gene: .
j_gene: TRBJ2-7
CDR3aa: CASSKLKARGKSYEQYF
CDR3nt: TGTGCCAGCAGCAAATTAAAGGCCAGGGGAAAGTCCTACGAGCAGTACTTC

v_gene: TRBV7-9
abundance: .
d_gene: .
j_gene: TRBJ2-7
CDR3aa: CASSFAIDYEQYF
CDR3nt: TGTGCCAGCAGCTTTGCGATAGATTACGAGCAGTACTTC

v_gene: TRBV3-1/TRBV3-2
abundance: .
d_gene: .
j_gene: TRBJ1-2
CDR3aa: CASSQAPGVGYTF
CDR3nt: TGTGCCAGCAGCCAAGCCCCAGGGGTCGGCTACACCTTC

v_gene: TRBV10-1
abundance: .
d_gene: TRBD1
j_gene: TRBJ1-5
CDR3aa: CASLSDRRMNQPQHF
CDR3nt: TGCGCCAGCCTATCGGACAGGAGGATGAATCAGCCCCAGCATTTT